A selection of T cell receptor beta chains follows, all from one sample in a study of cytomegalovirus exposure and HLA in healthy donors. Only in-frame clones appear in the TCRdb table, and some are missing; sequencing was by immunoSEQ multiplex PCR. The sample consists of 150,000 to 200,000 clones, approximately 80% of them appearing once. The sample taken for sequencing was PBMCs. The origin of the receptors is a woman in her forties in good health and CMV-seronegative. Each CDR3 is given with its conserved first and last residue. D genes are given only for firm matches. Clone size is given for some rows only: seen once, a few or many times, or a class if the clone is expanded.

J | V | size | D | DNA | CDR3
TRBJ1-1 | TRBV19 | - | - | TGTGCCAGTGGGAGTCGGAGACTCACTGAAGCTTTCTTT | CASGSRRLTEAFF
TRBJ2-1 | TRBV19 | - | TRBD2 | TGTGCCAGTACTATGAGCGGCGGGAGCTCCTACAATGAGCAGTTCTTC | CASTMSGGSSYNEQFF
TRBJ1-2 | TRBV19 | - | TRBD1 | TGTGCCAGTAGTATCCGACAGGGGCTTGGCTACACCTTC | CASSIRQGLGYTF
TRBJ2-7 | TRBV30 | - | TRBD1 | TGTGCCTGGAGACCCCCTCCGGGACAGGGGGCTTACGAGCAGTACTTC | CAWRPPPGQGAYEQYF
TRBJ1-2 | TRBV29-1 | many | - | TGCAGCGTTGAGGCCCTGGGGCCGGGCGGCTATGGCTACACCTTC | CSVEALGPGGYGYTF
TRBJ2-5 | TRBV19 | - | TRBD2 | TGTGCCACGCGGGAGTTTGATGGGTACGTAGAGACCCAGTACTTC | CATREFDGYVETQYF
TRBJ1-5 | TRBV30 | - | - | TGTGCCTGGGGTCTCGCAGGGGGCAATCAGCCCCAGCATTTT | CAWGLAGGNQPQHF
TRBJ2-1 | TRBV7-6 | - | - | TGTGCCAGCAGCTTATTATTGAGCGGGGAGCAGTTCTTC | CASSLLLSGEQFF
TRBJ1-2 | TRBV9 | - | - | TGTGCCAGCAGCGTAAGGGGGGGGGAATTCGGCTATGGCTACACCTTC | CASSVRGGEFGYGYTF
TRBJ1-1 | TRBV25-1 | - | TRBD1 | TGTGCCAGCAGTGGGGGGGGTTACAGGGGGAGGTACACTGAAGCTTTCTTT | CASSGGGYRGRYTEAFF
TRBJ2-3 | TRBV6-1 | - | TRBD2 | TGTGCCAGCAGTCTAGGACTAGCGGGAGGAGATACGCAGTATTTT | CASSLGLAGGDTQYF
TRBJ2-7 | TRBV6-6 | few | - | TGTGCCAGCAGTTACTCGAGGGACAACTACGAGCAGTACTTC | CASSYSRDNYEQYF
TRBJ1-2 | TRBV30 | - | TRBD1 | TGTGCCTGGAGTTGGGACAGGGGCTATGGCTACACCTTC | CAWSWDRGYGYTF
TRBJ2-4 | TRBV4-3 | few | - | TGCGCCAGCAGCCAAGAAGCGAGGAAGAACATTCAGTACTTC | CASSQEARKNIQYF
TRBJ2-3 | TRBV6-5 | - | TRBD1 | TGTGCCAGCAGTTACTCGACAGGGATGCCAGATACGCAGTATTTT | CASSYSTGMPDTQYF
TRBJ2-1 | TRBV29-1 | - | - | TGCAGCGTTGAACGGTATACAGGGTCAACCTACAATGAGCAGTTCTTC | CSVERYTGSTYNEQFF
TRBJ1-1 | TRBV19 | - | - | TGTGCCAGTAGTATAGGGGCCATGAACACTGAAGCTTTCTTT | CASSIGAMNTEAFF
TRBJ2-1 | TRBV18 | - | TRBD2 | TGTGCCAGCTCGCCTGGGACTAGCGGGAGTTACAATGAGCAGTTCTTC | CASSPGTSGSYNEQFF
TRBJ1-1 | TRBV7-3 | few | TRBD1 | TGTGCCAGCAGCTCAACAGGGGTGACAACTGAAGCTTTCTTT | CASSSTGVTTEAFF
TRBJ1-4 | TRBV6-5 | - | TRBD1 | TGTGCCAGCAGTCAACAGGGGAGGATAAGTGAAAAACTGTTTTTT | CASSQQGRISEKLFF
TRBJ2-3 | TRBV5-1 | - | TRBD2 | TGCGCCAGCAGGGAGAGCGGGAGTTCAGATACGCAGTATTTT | CASRESGSSDTQYF
TRBJ1-5 | TRBV7-8 | - | TRBD1 | TGTGCCAGCAGCCGGGACAGGTCGAGCAATCAGCCCCAGCATTTT | CASSRDRSSNQPQHF
TRBJ2-2 | TRBV19 | - | TRBD1 | TGTGCCAGTAAGGACAACAGGGGGGCCGGGGAGCTGTTTTTT | CASKDNRGAGELFF
TRBJ2-7 | TRBV5-4 | - | TRBD1 | TGTGCCAGCAGCGCAATAGGACAGGGGGATTCTTACGAGCAGTACTTC | CASSAIGQGDSYEQYF
TRBJ1-2 | TRBV5-4 | - | - | TGTGCCAGCAGCACACCGAAAATGACTAACTATGGCTACACCTTC | CASSTPKMTNYGYTF
TRBJ2-5 | TRBV5-4 | - | - | TGTGCCAGCAGCCCCTCGGGGAGGGAGACCCAGTACTTC | CASSPSGRETQYF
TRBJ1-5 | TRBV7-2 | - | TRBD1 | TGTGCCAGCAGCTTTGGGGACAGGGGCTTAAATCAGCCCCAGCATTTT | CASSFGDRGLNQPQHF
TRBJ1-5 | TRBV11-2 | - | - | TGTGCCAGCAGCTTTAAGAGGGATCAGCCCCAGCATTTT | CASSFKRDQPQHF
TRBJ1-2 | TRBV19 | - | TRBD1 | TGTGCCAGTCGCCGGACAGGGGAGTACTATGGCTACACCTTC | CASRRTGEYYGYTF
TRBJ1-1 | TRBV19 | - | TRBD1 | TGTGCCAGTAGTATTTTAACCGACAGGGGGCGCATGGGGGTGAACACTGAAGCTTTCTTT | CASSILTDRGRMGVNTEAFF
TRBJ2-7 | TRBV7-9 | - | TRBD1 | TGTGCCAGCAGCCCTACGACAGGGGCCTACGAGCAGTACTTC | CASSPTTGAYEQYF
TRBJ2-5 | TRBV5-6 | few | - | TGTGCCAGCAGCTTCAGGGAACAAGAGACCCAGTACTTC | CASSFREQETQYF
TRBJ2-2 | TRBV4-3 | - | TRBD1 | TGCGCCAGCAGCCAAAGGACAGGGAACACCGGGGAGCTGTTTTTT | CASSQRTGNTGELFF
TRBJ1-4 | TRBV13 | - | - | TGTGCCAGCAGACGTAGACAGTCAGGCAATGAAAAACTGTTTTTT | CASRRRQSGNEKLFF
TRBJ2-5 | TRBV30 | - | TRBD1 | TGTGCCTGGAGTATCGGACAGGGGAGCCAAGAGACCCAGTACTTC | CAWSIGQGSQETQYF
TRBJ1-1 | TRBV10-3 | - | - | TGTGCCATCAGTTCAGGGTCCGCGAACACTGAAGCTTTCTTT | CAISSGSANTEAFF
TRBJ2-7 | TRBV11-3 | few | - | TGTGCCAGCAGCTTGGGCAGGGCTACCTACGAGCAGTACTTC | CASSLGRATYEQYF
TRBJ1-2 | TRBV19 | - | - | TGTGCCAGTAGTATGAAGGGGACTAACTATGGCTACACCTTC | CASSMKGTNYGYTF
TRBJ2-7 | TRBV5-4 | - | - | TGTGCCAGCAGCCTGGAGAGCGGTTCCTACGAGCAGTACTTC | CASSLESGSYEQYF
TRBJ1-5 | TRBV2 | - | - | TGTGCCAGCAGAGCAGGGGAAGGAAATCAGCCCCAGCATTTT | CASRAGEGNQPQHF
TRBJ2-3 | TRBV11-2 | once | TRBD2 | TGTGCCAGCAGCTTTTCGGCGGGAGTAACAGATACGCAGTATTTT | CASSFSAGVTDTQYF
TRBJ1-1 | TRBV19 | - | TRBD1 | TGTGCCAGTACCCCGGGCAGGGGGTGGAACACTGAAGCTTTCTTT | CASTPGRGWNTEAFF
TRBJ1-6 | TRBV30 | once | TRBD1 | TGTGCCTCCCGAGTGGGGCAGGGGGTTTCACCCCTCCACTTT | CASRVGQGVSPLHF